The 26 T cell receptor beta chains in this list originate from one sample, sequenced in a study of metastatic and nonmetastatic thyroid tumors. TCRdb reassembled clones from the PCR reads with MiXCR. The sample lists 30,000 or so clones, about 20% occurring once. Patients were all untreated before their thyroid surgery. The sequencing input was blood. The receptors originated from a female donor with papillary thyroid cancer or a benign thyroid nodule (not recorded which). Some clones in this sample may be carry-over from other donors' samples.

This clone was observed many times. The J gene is TRBJ2-1, the V gene TRBV19, with TRBD1 as a possible D gene (5 bases). Trimming pared 4 bases from V and 2 bases from J, leaving 15 bases between. Germline CDR1 LNHDA, CDR2 SQIVND (reference sequence). CDR3 length: 16 residues. Written as DNA, the CDR3 is TGTGCCAGTAGTAGCGTTTTCGGCAGGGCCTACAATGAGCAGTTCTTC. It translates to CASSSVFGRAYNEQFF.

This clone was counted a few times. The gene calls are TRBV6-1 and TRBJ2-2, with D perhaps TRBD1 (5 bases). Trimming took off 3 bases at V and 6 bases at J, with 8 bases between the two ends. The V gene's germline CDR1 is MNHNS and CDR2 SASEGT. The CDR3 sequence is 13 residues long. The CDR3 is CASSDREAGELFF. Here the CDR3 DNA reads TGTGCCAGCAGTGACAGGGAAGCCGGGGAGCTGTTTTTT.

The chain carries TRBV24-1 and TRBJ2-1; TRBD2 agrees at 8 bases. Germline trimming cut 1 base from V and 0 bases from J; bases unmatched to any gene: 4. The CDR3 totals 17 residues. The germline V gene encodes CDR1 KGHDR and CDR2 SFDVKD. The CDR3 sequence: CATSDLGTSSSYNEQFF. CDR3 bases: TGTGCCACCAGTGATTTAGGGACTAGTAGCTCCTACAATGAGCAGTTCTTC.

This clone was found many times. DNA of the CDR3: TGTGCCAGTAGTATCGGGACAGGGGCGGAAAAACTGTTTTTT. Residues: CASSIGTGAEKLFF. The gene calls are TRBV19 and TRBJ1-4; 10 nucleotides line up with TRBD1. The CDR3 has 14 residues. Germline CDR1 LNHDA, CDR2 SQIVND (reference sequence). V gave up 3 bases and J gave up 8 bases; unmatched junction bases: 3.

The table lists this clone with many counts. J is TRBJ2-1 and V is TRBV7-9; 11 bases agree with TRBD2. The CDR3 spans 14 residues. Germline V gives CDR1 SEHNR, CDR2 FQNEAQ (reference sequence). Trimming at V came to 3 bases and at J to 7 bases, leaving 2 bases not matched to a gene. CDR3 sequence: CASSLGLAVNEQFF. The DNA for the CDR3 is TGTGCCAGCAGCTTGGGACTAGCGGTTAATGAGCAGTTCTTC.

This clone has ten or more counts. This rearrangement joins TRBV18 to TRBJ1-1; TRBD1 might be the D (6 bases). Germline V gene data show CDR1 as KGHSH and CDR2 as LQKENI. The CDR3 has 15 residues. The V end was cut by 3 bases, the J end by 6 bases, with 17 bases between. The CDR3, as DNA: TGTGCCAGCTCACCCGGGGGCAACCAAGCCGCTGAAGCTTTCTTT. This encodes CASSPGGNQAAEAFF.

This clone has ten or more counts. The V call is TRBV10-2, the J call TRBJ2-5; 7 nucleotides align to TRBD1. V lost 0 bases to trimming and J lost 6 bases; unmatched junction nucleotides: 10. Germline lookup yields CDR1 WSHSY and CDR2 SAAADI. The CDR3 extends over 16 amino acids. The CDR3 loop reads CASSESSLEGAKTQYF. For the CDR3, the DNA is TGCGCCAGCAGTGAGTCGAGTCTTGAGGGGGCGAAGACCCAGTACTTC.

The sample holds one count of this clone. The rearrangement joins TRBV7-2 to TRBJ2-3; 10 bases are a match to TRBD2. The V gene's germline CDR1 is SGHTA and CDR2 FQGNSA. With 6 bases clipped from V and 5 bases from J, the junction kept 5 bases outside the gene matches. The CDR3 is 14 amino acids. This CDR3 is CASSPGLAVDTQYF. DNA of the CDR3: TGTGCCAGCAGTCCTGGACTAGCGGTAGATACGCAGTATTTT. The whole variable domain, filled in from reference TRBV7-2 and TRBJ2-3, reads GAGVSQSPSNKVTEKGKDVELRCDPISGHTALYWYRQSLGQGLEFLIYFQGNSAPDKSGLPSDRFSAERTGGSVSTLTIQRTQQEDSAVYLCASSPGLAVDTQYFGPGTRLTVL.

The sample holds many counts of this clone. The chain's CDR3 is CASSLEWLAGGTDTQYF. The CDR3 nucleotides are TGTGCCAGCAGTTTAGAATGGCTAGCGGGAGGGACAGATACGCAGTATTTT. The V call is TRBV28, the J call TRBJ2-3; 12 positions agree with TRBD2. This CDR3 has 17 residues. Germline V gene lookup returns CDR1 MDHEN and CDR2 SYDVKM. V lost 2 bases and J lost 3; bases outside the gene matches: 6.

This chain links TRBV12-5 with TRBJ2-7; D might be TRBD1 (6 bases). The CDR3 contains 16 residues. Germline assignment: CDR1 LGHNT and CDR2 FRNRAP. V lost 0 bases, J lost 2 bases, and 14 bases lay in between. Written as DNA, the CDR3 is TGTGCTAGTGGTTTGGTACAGGGAAAAAGCACCTACGAGCAGTACTTC. This sequence encodes CASGLVQGKSTYEQYF.

Ten or more counts support this clone. This rearrangement joins TRBV5-4 to TRBJ1-3; 10 bases map to TRBD1. CDR3 length equals 17 residues. V was clipped by 1 base and J by 4 bases; unmatched bases: 8. Germline values: CDR1 SGHNT, CDR2 YYREEE (reference sequence). In DNA, the CDR3 is TGTGCCAGCAGCTTGCGTCCGGGACAGGGGTCCGGAAACACCATATATTTT. This translates into CASSLRPGQGSGNTIYF.

This clone was found a few times. This chain links TRBV6-1 with TRBJ2-2; 9 bases align to TRBD1. Germline-derived CDR1 and CDR2 are MNHNS and SASEGT. This CDR3 is 14 amino acids long. V gave up 7 bases and J gave up 1 base; unmatched junction bases: 1. As DNA, the CDR3 is TGTGCCAGCATGGACAGGGGGAACACCGGGGAGCTGTTTTTT. The encoded protein is CASMDRGNTGELFF.

The V call is TRBV6-1, the J call TRBJ2-1; D unclear. This CDR3 spans 11 amino acids. Between the trimmed V and J ends, which lost 5 bases and 4 bases, there was a span of 3 bases. The germline CDR1 and CDR2 sequences are MNHNS and SASEGT. CDR3 sequence reads: CASSRYNEQFF. CDR3 sequence (DNA): TGTGCCAGCAGTAGGTACAATGAGCAGTTCTTC.

This clone was found many times. This could be a read error, since a much larger clone is one nucleotide away. V usage is TRBV29-1 and J usage is TRBJ2-6; D is uncertain. Germline V gene lookup returns CDR1 SQVTM and CDR2 ANQGSEA. V gave up 6 bases and J gave up 3 bases, with 6 bases separating them. The CDR3 runs 12 residues. CDR3 in amino acids: CSVVDGANVLTF. The CDR3 DNA reads as TGCAGCGTGGTTGATGGGGCCAACGTCCTGACTTTC.

This clone has at least ten counts. The chain employs TRBV7-2 and TRBJ2-7; no clear D. CDR1 and CDR2 (germline): SGHTA, FQGNSA. The CDR3 runs to 13 residues. Trimming removed 8 bases from V and 0 bases from J, with 11 bases in between. CDR3 protein: CASGLLSSYEQYF. The CDR3 nucleotides are TGTGCCAGCGGGTTATTAAGCTCCTACGAGCAGTACTTC.

In its sample, this clone was seen many times. This chain links TRBV12-3 or TRBV12-4 with TRBJ2-1; the match to TRBD2 covers 8 bases. J was trimmed by 3 bases and V by 3 bases; bases with no gene match: 4. This CDR3 spans 15 amino acids. The CDR3 bases are TGTGCCAGCAGTTTTGGTAGCGGGGTCTACAATGAGCAGTTCTTC. Protein: CASSFGSGVYNEQFF.

The chain recombines TRBV2 with TRBJ2-1; 7 positions match TRBD2. Trimming cost V 5 bases and J 4 bases; bases outside gene matches: 8. Per the germline V gene, CDR1 is SNHLY and CDR2 is FYNNEI. CDR3 length: 15 amino acids. CDR3 DNA: TGTGCCAGCAGTATCGGACTAGGACAATACAATGAGCAGTTCTTC. Translation: CASSIGLGQYNEQFF.

This clone is deemed medium-sized. The V and J genes are TRBV20-1 and TRBJ1-2; D remains unclear. The CDR3 covers 15 residues. CDR1 is DFQATT, CDR2 SNEGSKA, per germline (reference sequence). V lost 2 bases and J 5 bases, leaving 18 bases between the germline ends. The DNA for the CDR3 is TGCAGTGCTAGACCTGAAACCTCTTTCCCTTATGGCTACACCTTC. Amino acids: CSARPETSFPYGYTF.

This clone was seen repeatedly, ten times or more. The chain couples TRBV5-6 to TRBJ1-5, with a possible D match to TRBD1 (5 bases). This CDR3 region has 15 residues. Germline V CDR1 and CDR2: SGHDT, YYEEEE. Trimming shortened V by 1 base and J by 4 bases, and 12 bases separated the two germline ends. The CDR3 nucleotides are TGTGCCAGCAGCTTGCAAGGGGAAGGAAATCAGCCCCAGCATTTT. Its protein product is CASSLQGEGNQPQHF.

The V call is TRBV5-1, the J call TRBJ2-5; 13 bases are shared with TRBD2. The V gene's germline CDR1 is SGHRS and CDR2 YFSETQ. This CDR3 contains 15 residues. V lost 3 bases and J lost 4; bases outside the gene matches: 3. CDR3 region: CASSSGTSGIETQYF. The CDR3 bases are TGCGCCAGCAGCTCAGGGACTAGCGGGATAGAGACCCAGTACTTC. The complete variable domain, with remaining parts taken from reference TRBV5-1 and TRBJ2-5, reads KAGVTQTPRYLIKTRGQQVTLSCSPISGHRSVSWYQQTPGQGLQFLFEYFSETQRNKGNFPGRFSGRQFSNSRSEMNVSTLELGDSALYLCASSSGTSGIETQYFGPGTRLLVL.

This rearrangement joins TRBV25-1 to TRBJ2-1, with D possibly matching TRBD2 (5 bases). Trimming removed 1 base from V and 5 bases from J, with 12 bases in between. The germline gives CDR1 MGHDK, CDR2 SYGVNS. This CDR3 spans 15 amino acids. CDR3: CASSELRVLDNEQFF. CDR3 in DNA: TGTGCCAGCAGTGAATTAAGGGTACTAGACAATGAGCAGTTCTTC.

This clone was observed a few times. The chain employs TRBV30 and TRBJ1-2, with 7 positions matching TRBD1. Unmatched junction bases numbered 9, after V lost 4 bases and J lost 4 bases. Germline lookup yields CDR1 GTSNPN and CDR2 SVGIG (reference sequence). This CDR3 comprises 14 residues. This chain's CDR3 is CAWTKTGLGYGYTF. CDR3 in DNA: TGTGCCTGGACCAAGACAGGGCTCGGCTATGGCTACACCTTC.

As regards this clone: The junction departs from germline at one end; a sequencing error may be responsible. The CDR3 sequence: CASSLGRVQRF. In DNA form, the CDR3 reads TGTGCCAGCAGCCTCGGTAGGGTCCAAAGATTT. J is TRBJ1-4 and V is TRBV11-2, with D hard to call. This CDR3 region has 11 residues. Germline values: CDR1 SGHAT, CDR2 FQNNGV.

This clone was counted many times. The CDR3 sequence: CASSGGGEGGLGHNEQFF. CDR3 sequence (DNA): TGTGCCAGCAGCGGGGGGGGCGAGGGAGGACTTGGCCACAATGAGCAGTTCTTC. V usage is TRBV11-1 and J usage is TRBJ2-1, with D possibly being TRBD2 (7 bases). The germline V and J ends were trimmed by 5 bases and 5 bases, with 25 bases remaining between them. This CDR3 is 18 amino acids long. Germline V CDR1 and CDR2: SGHAT, FQDESV (reference sequence).

This clone was counted between two and nine times. The J gene is TRBJ2-3, the V gene TRBV15; D is possibly TRBD2 (7 bases). CDR1 and CDR2 (germline): LNHNV, YYDKDF (reference sequence). This CDR3 contains 15 residues. Trimming removed 5 bases from V and 4 bases from J, with 16 bases in between. CDR3 residues: CATSLGGGGPDTQYF. The CDR3 region has the DNA TGTGCCACCAGCCTGGGAGGGGGGGGCCCAGATACGCAGTATTTT.

V usage is TRBV6-4 and J usage is TRBJ2-6; 8 positions match TRBD2. The CDR3 consists of 17 residues. After removal of 5 bases from V and 0 bases from J, the junction contained 6 bases not matched to a gene. Germline CDR1 reads MRHNA; CDR2 reads SNTAGT. For the CDR3, the DNA is TGTGCCAGCAGTCCCATAGCGGGGCCCTCTGGGGCCAACGTCCTGACTTTC. Translating gives CASSPIAGPSGANVLTF.